One and the same sample provided the 13 T cell receptor beta chains below, sequenced in a study of T-cell memory formation after mild COVID-19. From the 5' RACE reads, TCRdb called clonotypes with MiXCR, one entry per CDR3 protein. Among 100,000 to 150,000 distinct CDR3 sequences listed, approximately 15% were seen once. Sequencing input: PBMCs or a T cell subset sorted from them (not recorded which). Receptors were obtained from a man between 18 and 29 years old who had mild COVID-19 (a few samples of this study predate the infection). Cell type and time point are not known.

This clonotype appeared a few times. In DNA form, the CDR3 reads TGTGCCAGCGGAGGAAGGAACACTGAAGCTTTCTTT. Translation gives CASGGRNTEAFF. V and J are TRBV12-3 or TRBV12-4 and TRBJ1-1, with D unclear. The V and J ends lost 8 bases and 1 base respectively, with 8 bases between them. This CDR3 contains 12 residues.

The chain recombines TRBV12-3 or TRBV12-4 with TRBJ1-5, with no clear D. The CDR3 contains 15 residues. Trimming stripped 6 bases from V and 1 base from J, with 13 bases between. Here the CDR3 reads CASRRTVGSNQPQHF. The CDR3 DNA sequence: TGTGCCAGCAGAAGGACGGTGGGGAGCAATCAGCCCCAGCATTTT.

This clonotype was counted between two and nine times. This chain connects TRBV12-3 or TRBV12-4 to TRBJ1-4, with D hard to call. The CDR3 totals 12 residues. Trimming shortened V by 6 bases and J by 10 bases, and 12 bases separated the two germline ends. CDR3 DNA sequence: TGTGCCAGCAGCCTGACAACGGGAAAACTGTTTTTT. Amino acids: CASSLTTGKLFF.

J is TRBJ2-4 and V is TRBV7-2; 9 bases are a match to TRBD2. V trimming: 1 base; J trimming: 3 bases; junction bases outside the gene matches: 7. The CDR3 extends over 17 amino acids. In germline, CDR1 is SGHTA, CDR2 FQGNSA. The CDR3 is CASSLGFQRGDKNIQYF. The CDR3 DNA reads as TGTGCCAGCAGCTTAGGTTTCCAGCGGGGGGACAAAAACATTCAGTACTTC.

This clonotype appeared a few times. DNA of the CDR3: TGTGCCAGCAGGACCCGCCGGGGCACCCACACTGTTTATAGCAATCAGCCCCAGCATTTT. Amino acids: CASRTRRGTHTVYSNQPQHF. V gene TRBV6-1 combines with J gene TRBJ1-5; D perhaps matches TRBD1 (5 bases). V lost 6 bases and J lost 0, with 27 bases in between. The CDR3 loop spans 20 amino acids. The germline V gene encodes CDR1 MNHNS and CDR2 SASEGT.

The chain couples TRBV29-1 to TRBJ1-1; a weak D match, TRBD1 (5 bases). Trimming took 3 bases from V and 4 from J, leaving 6 bases between them. The CDR3 is made up of 11 amino acids. Germline V gives CDR1 SQVTM, CDR2 ANQGSEA. The CDR3 coding sequence is TGCAGCGTTGATGGGGGCACTGAAGCTTTCTTT. This sequence encodes CSVDGGTEAFF.

This clonotype was seen many times. The chain employs TRBV14 and TRBJ2-1, with 10 nucleotides matching TRBD1. The V gene's germline CDR1 is SGHDN and CDR2 FVKESK. CDR3 length equals 17 residues. Trimming took 0 bases from V and 7 from J; bases not matched to a gene: 9. The CDR3, as DNA: TGTGCCAGCAGCCAAGATTTTTGGGACAGGGGACCGAATGAGCAGTTCTTC. Protein: CASSQDFWDRGPNEQFF.

The chain employs TRBV7-2 and TRBJ2-1, with TRBD2 as a possible D gene (6 bases). Germline-derived CDR1 and CDR2 are SGHTA and FQGNSA. The CDR3 has 14 residues. V lost 4 bases, J lost 15 bases, and 22 bases lay in between. CDR3 loop: CASSSRGDTDRPFF. The DNA of the CDR3 is TGTGCCAGCAGCTCCCGCGGGGATACTGATCGACCGTTCTTC.

This clonotype was recorded at least ten times. The genes are TRBV18 and TRBJ2-7, with TRBD2 as a possible D gene (5 bases). Germline V gives CDR1 KGHSH, CDR2 LQKENI. This CDR3 has 14 residues. The V end lost 3 bases, the J end lost 6 bases, and 15 bases lay between the germline ends. DNA for the CDR3: TGTGCCAGCTCACCCGGGGTGACGCTAGGCGAGCAGTACTTC. This translates into CASSPGVTLGEQYF. Full variable domain (remainder filled in from reference TRBV18 and TRBJ2-7): NAGVMQNPRHLVRRRGQEARLRCSPMKGHSHVYWYRQLPEEGLKFMVYLQKENIIDESGMPKERFSAEFPKEGPSILRIQQVVRGDSAAYFCASSPGVTLGEQYFGPGTRLTVT.

This clonotype was counted only a few times. CDR3 bases: TGTGCCAGCAGCTTAGGGGACCGGCGGGGCTATGGCTACACCTTC. Its translation: CASSLGDRRGYGYTF. The gene calls are TRBV7-2 and TRBJ1-2; weak D call: TRBD1 (5 bases). Germline V lookup: CDR1 SGHTA, CDR2 FQGNSA. V was trimmed by 1 base and J by 4 bases, leaving 13 bases between them. CDR3 length equals 15 residues.

This clonotype has only a few counts. The rearrangement uses TRBV10-3 and TRBJ2-3; 8 bases are a match to TRBD2. CDR1 and CDR2 from the germline V gene are ENHRY and SYGVKD. CDR3 length equals 15 residues. V lost 2 bases to trimming and J lost 2 bases; unmatched junction nucleotides: 3. The CDR3 DNA sequence: TGTGCCATCAGTGAGCCGGGACTAGTCACAGATACGCAGTATTTT. Encoded protein: CAISEPGLVTDTQYF.

In its sample, this clonotype was seen a few times. The gene calls are TRBV7-2 and TRBJ2-5; possible D gene TRBD1, 5 bases. The CDR3 has 11 residues. CDR1 is SGHTA, CDR2 FQGNSA, per germline. Trimming left V 4 bases short and J 10 bases short, with 10 bases between. The CDR3 protein is CASSSRQRQYF. As DNA, the CDR3 is TGTGCCAGCAGCTCTAGACAGCGCCAGTACTTC.

This clonotype appeared a few times. The chain joins TRBV4-2 to TRBJ2-7; TRBD2 is a possible D gene (6 bases). The CDR3 loop spans 15 amino acids. The germline V gene has CDR1 LGHNA and CDR2 YNFKEQ. Trimming took 2 bases from V and 3 from J, leaving 14 bases between them. CDR3 protein: CASSQPGGLYYEQYF. CDR3 bases: TGTGCCAGCAGCCAACCTGGGGGACTTTACTACGAGCAGTACTTC.